This TCR beta chain was sequenced in a study of patients and donors after allogeneic stem cell transplantation. This clonotype came up many times. Germline CDR1 reads SEHNR; CDR2 reads FQNEAQ (reference sequence). V was trimmed by 5 bases and J by 5 bases, leaving 13 bases between them. This CDR3 is built from 14 residues. TCRdb re-called the RT-PCR reads with MiXCR, one entry per CDR3 protein. Of about 960,000 distinct CDR3 sequences listed, 18% are singletons. The receptor's source is a human donor who was either an allogeneic HSCT recipient or a stem cell or donor lymphocyte infusion donor (not recorded which). It is not recorded whose cells these are; they may come from a transplant donor. Specimen: blood, either unsorted or a sorted T cell fraction (not recorded which). This chain joins TRBV7-9 and TRBJ1-3; possibly TRBD1 for D (5 bases). This chain's CDR3 is CASSARDGRNTIYF. For the CDR3, the DNA is TGTGCCAGCAGCGCCCGGGACGGAAGAAACACCATATATTTT.